Below are 28 T cell receptor beta chains sequenced from a single sample in a study of cytomegalovirus exposure and HLA in healthy donors. PCR amplification relied on 60 Vbeta primers (plus 13 Jbeta primers). The method was immunoSEQ multiplex PCR; TCRdb's version includes in-frame clones alone and lacks a portion of them. Of some 140,000 clones in the sample, 65% to 85% were seen once. The sample taken for sequencing was PBMCs. Receptors originate from a woman aged 35 to 49 in good health and CMV-seropositive.

This clone was detected only once. The V and J genes are TRBV10-3 and TRBJ1-4, with 8 bases lining up with TRBD1. The CDR3 covers 15 residues. Germline V gene lookup returns CDR1 ENHRY and CDR2 SYGVKD. The junction had 5 bases not matched to a gene; V was cut back by 0 bases and J by 8 bases. The CDR3 region is CAISESAGGYEKLFF. In DNA form, the CDR3 reads TGTGCCATCAGTGAGTCGGCAGGGGGCTACGAAAAACTGTTTTTT.

The gene calls are TRBV6-4 and TRBJ2-1; 11 bases are a match to TRBD1. The germline V gene encodes CDR1 MRHNA and CDR2 SNTAGT. The CDR3 is made up of 17 amino acids. The V and J ends lost 0 bases and 6 bases, in that order; junction bases with no gene match: 7. The CDR3 here is CASSDSVGGQGANEQFF. CDR3 DNA sequence: TGTGCCAGCAGTGACTCAGTAGGTGGACAGGGGGCCAATGAGCAGTTCTTC.

In its sample, this clone was seen once. This sequence joins TRBV7-7 and TRBJ2-1; 8 nucleotides line up with TRBD2. The CDR3 is 16 residues long. The V gene end was trimmed by 5 bases and the J gene end by 2 bases; junction bases not matched to a gene: 8. Germline V lookup: CDR1 SSHAT, CDR2 FNYEAQ (reference sequence). This CDR3 is CASSLGPGGAYNEQFF. CDR3 coding DNA: TGTGCCAGCAGCCTGGGCCCGGGGGGGGCCTACAATGAGCAGTTCTTC.

V and J are TRBV29-1 and TRBJ1-1, with TRBD1 as a possible D gene (5 bases). From germline, CDR1 is SQVTM and CDR2 ANQGSEA. V shed 1 base and J shed 0 bases, with 6 bases lying between them. CDR3 length equals 13 residues. CDR3 sequence reads: CSVEVGVNTEAFF. As DNA, the CDR3 is TGCAGCGTTGAAGTAGGGGTGAACACTGAAGCTTTCTTT.

The table lists this clone with a count of one. The DNA for the CDR3 is TGCAGCGTTGGAGACAGGGGAATTTATGGCTACACCTTC. As protein: CSVGDRGIYGYTF. The V gene is TRBV29-1, the J gene TRBJ1-2; 8 nucleotides align to TRBD1. After removal of 4 bases from V and 5 bases from J, the junction contained 6 bases not matched to a gene. CDR3 size: 13 residues. Germline V gene sequence: CDR1 SQVTM, CDR2 ANQGSEA.

This chain links TRBV5-1 with TRBJ2-1, with D perhaps matching TRBD2 (6 bases). Germline V CDR1 and CDR2: SGHRS, YFSETQ. CDR3 length: 18 residues. V was cut by 4 bases and J by 5 bases, with 25 bases left in between. The CDR3 sequence is CASSPRPGGMRTNNEQFF. The CDR3 DNA follows: TGCGCCAGCAGCCCAAGGCCTGGGGGGATGAGGACCAACAATGAGCAGTTCTTC.

In its sample, this clone was seen once. The chain is built from TRBV25-1 and TRBJ2-6; D uncertain. The CDR3 consists of 17 residues. Germline V gene lookup returns CDR1 MGHDK and CDR2 SYGVNS. V lost 5 bases and J 2 bases, leaving 16 bases between the germline ends. The CDR3 DNA reads as TGTGCCAGCAGTACGGCAGGTAGAAATCCTGGGGCCAACGTCCTGACTTTC. Amino acid sequence: CASSTAGRNPGANVLTF.

The J gene is TRBJ2-7, the V gene TRBV2; 9 bases fit TRBD1. This CDR3 has 16 residues. With V trimmed by 6 bases and J by 0 bases, 9 bases remained unmatched. Germline V CDR1 and CDR2: SNHLY, FYNNEI. The CDR3 DNA reads TGTGCCAGCAGGGTCAGTACAGGGGGCAGCTCCTACGAGCAGTACTTC. As protein: CASRVSTGGSSYEQYF. Combining the CDR3 with reference TRBV2 and TRBJ2-7 gives the whole variable domain EPEVTQTPSHQVTQMGQEVILRCVPISNHLYFYWYRQILGQKVEFLVSFYNNEISEKSEIFDDQFSVERPDGSNFTLKIRSTKLEDSAMYFCASRVSTGGSSYEQYFGPGTRLTVT.

The rearrangement uses TRBV27 and TRBJ2-1; D possibly corresponds to TRBD2 (6 bases). Per germline, CDR1 MNHEY and CDR2 SMNVEV (reference sequence). The CDR3 is 18 amino acids. The V end lost 8 bases, the J end lost 6 bases, and 29 bases lay between the germline ends. For the CDR3, the DNA is TGTGCCAGCGAGCGGAGATCTAGCGCGGCCCCAAACTCCAATGAGCAGTTCTTC. The encoded protein is CASERRSSAAPNSNEQFF.

The chain links TRBV11-3 to TRBJ2-5; 10 bases agree with TRBD2. Gene TRBJ2-7 matches the end of the DNA better, so the J call may be wrong. CDR3 length: 15 residues. Germline CDR1 SGHNT, CDR2 YENEEA. CDR3 DNA sequence: TGTGCCAGCAGCCCACTAGCGGGGATAGCCTACGAGCAGTACTTC. Protein: CASSPLAGIAYEQYF.

The chain combines TRBV5-1 with TRBJ2-2; D remains ambiguous. V dropped 0 bases and J dropped 4 bases, with 4 bases sitting between them. CDR1 SGHRS and CDR2 YFSETQ come from the germline V gene. The CDR3 consists of 13 residues. The CDR3 reads CASSLVVTGELFF. CDR3 bases: TGCGCCAGCAGCTTGGTCGTCACCGGGGAGCTGTTTTTT.

The chain joins TRBV6-5 to TRBJ1-3; D not resolved. This CDR3 region has 15 residues. The V end lost 5 bases, the J end lost 0 bases, and 11 bases lay between the germline ends. In germline, CDR1 is MNHEY, CDR2 SVGAGI. CDR3 in amino acids: CASSISLRSGNTIYF. CDR3 sequence (DNA): TGTGCCAGCAGTATATCCCTTCGCTCTGGAAACACCATATATTTT.

In its sample, this clone was seen a few times. The chain has TRBV11-2 and TRBJ2-5; D is unclear. The last part of the DNA fits TRBJ2-7 better; the J call may be wrong. The CDR3 is made up of 12 amino acids. Germline lookup yields CDR1 SGHAT and CDR2 FQNNGV. DNA of the CDR3: TGTGCCAGCAGCTCTAGTACCTACGAGCAGTACTTC. This sequence encodes CASSSSTYEQYF.

The rearrangement links TRBV27 to TRBJ1-5; possibly TRBD1 for D (6 bases). V gave up 2 bases and J gave up 7 bases, with 6 bases separating them. The CDR3 is made up of 12 amino acids. Germline V gene sequence: CDR1 MNHEY, CDR2 SMNVEV (reference sequence). The CDR3 spells CASSLRGQPQHF. The CDR3 DNA follows: TGTGCCAGCAGTTTAAGGGGGCAGCCCCAGCATTTT.

The genes are TRBV2 and TRBJ2-3; D may be TRBD1 (7 bases). V lost 6 bases to trimming and J lost 1 base, with 14 bases between them. Germline loops: CDR1 SNHLY, CDR2 FYNNEI. The CDR3 has 15 amino acids. This CDR3 is CASSAGQFRTDTQYF. The CDR3, as DNA: TGTGCCAGCAGCGCGGGACAGTTCCGCACAGATACGCAGTATTTT.

The chain carries TRBV7-9 and TRBJ2-7; D is unclear. From germline, CDR1 is SEHNR and CDR2 FQNEAQ (reference sequence). The CDR3 contains 14 residues. V gave up 5 bases and J gave up 5 bases, with 16 bases separating them. The CDR3 sequence: CASSLYGPADEQYF. CDR3 nucleotide sequence: TGTGCCAGCAGCCTCTACGGCCCGGCGGACGAGCAGTACTTC.

The chain is built from TRBV5-1 and TRBJ1-4; 8 bases align to TRBD1. The germline gives CDR1 SGHRS, CDR2 YFSETQ. Trimming at V came to 6 bases and at J to 7 bases, leaving 8 bases not matched to a gene. CDR3 length: 14 amino acids. DNA of the CDR3: TGCGCCAGCACCCAGGGGGCGTCTTCTGAAAAACTGTTTTTT. Encoded protein: CASTQGASSEKLFF.

This chain joins TRBV10-2 and TRBJ2-1, with D tentatively TRBD2 (6 bases). The CDR3 has 20 amino acids. The germline CDR1 and CDR2 sequences are WSHSY and SAAADI. The V and J ends lost 6 bases and 5 bases respectively, with 32 bases between them. Written as DNA, the CDR3 is TGCGCCAGCAGCTTACTAGATTTCCGGGACTCAGGGTGGATTAACAATGAGCAGTTCTTC. Encoded protein: CASSLLDFRDSGWINNEQFF.

This chain joins TRBV30 and TRBJ2-7; D is unclear. The CDR3 covers 13 residues. The V end was cut by 0 bases, the J end by 6 bases, with 12 bases between. CDR1 GTSNPN and CDR2 SVGIG come from the germline V gene (reference sequence). The CDR3 is CAWSVSSPTEQYF. CDR3 in DNA: TGTGCCTGGAGTGTAAGTAGTCCAACCGAGCAGTACTTC.

The V call is TRBV30, the J call TRBJ1-6; the match to TRBD1 covers 9 bases. The germline CDR1 and CDR2 sequences are GTSNPN and SVGIG (reference sequence). Trimming took 0 bases from V and 7 from J; bases not matched to a gene: 1. The CDR3 length is 14 residues. The CDR3 protein is CAWSVDRGNSPLHF. In DNA, the CDR3 is TGTGCCTGGAGTGTAGACAGGGGGAATTCACCCCTCCACTTT.

The chain links TRBV5-4 to TRBJ2-7, with TRBD2 matching 11 bases. The trim removed 5 bases at V and 0 bases at J, leaving 7 bases unmatched. Germline CDR1 SGHNT, CDR2 YYREEE (reference sequence). CDR3 size: 16 residues. CDR3: CASRDGLAGPSYEQYF. CDR3 nucleotide sequence: TGTGCCAGCAGGGATGGACTAGCGGGCCCCTCCTACGAGCAGTACTTC.

This clone was seen a handful of times. The chain links TRBV18 to TRBJ2-1; TRBD1 matches at 7 bases. Germline V gene data show CDR1 as KGHSH and CDR2 as LQKENI. CDR3 size: 16 residues. The J segment lost 1 base and the V segment lost 4 bases, leaving 7 bases of the junction unmatched. The CDR3 nucleotides read TGTGCCAGCTCACGTGTACAGGGGACGTCCTACAATGAGCAGTTCTTC. Protein: CASSRVQGTSYNEQFF.

The chain joins TRBV9 to TRBJ2-7; 12 positions agree with TRBD2. Germline V gene sequence: CDR1 SGDLS, CDR2 YYNGEE. The CDR3 is 15 amino acids. The junction had 8 bases not matched to a gene; V was cut back by 3 bases and J by 7 bases. The CDR3 loop reads CASSAASGRADEQYF. The CDR3 DNA reads as TGTGCCAGCAGCGCCGCTAGCGGGAGGGCTGATGAGCAGTACTTC.

This chain's CDR3 is CASSVALGEETQYF. In DNA, the CDR3 is TGTGCCAGCAGCGTAGCATTAGGGGAAGAGACCCAGTACTTC. The chain recombines TRBV9 with TRBJ2-5, with D possibly matching TRBD1 (5 bases). Germline-derived CDR1 and CDR2 are SGDLS and YYNGEE. The length of the CDR3 is 14 residues. The V end was cut by 0 bases, the J end by 3 bases, with 9 bases between. Full variable domain (rest looked up from reference TRBV9 and TRBJ2-5): DSGVTQTPKHLITATGQRVTLRCSPRSGDLSVYWYQQSLDQGLQFLIQYYNGEERAKGNILERFSAQQFPDLHSELNLSSLELGDSALYFCASSVALGEETQYFGPGTRLLVL.

This chain uses TRBV14 with TRBJ1-4; the match to TRBD1 covers 9 bases. V was pared by 6 bases and J by 8 bases, with 7 bases of the junction left unmatched. This CDR3 is 14 amino acids long. Germline assignment: CDR1 SGHDN and CDR2 FVKESK. CDR3 loop: CASRQQGAGEKLFF. DNA of the CDR3: TGTGCCAGCAGACAACAGGGGGCCGGGGAAAAACTGTTTTTT.

The chain carries TRBV27 and TRBJ2-1; a possible D gene is TRBD2 (5 bases). V was pared by 4 bases and J by 4 bases, with 11 bases between. The CDR3 consists of 14 residues. CDR1 is MNHEY, CDR2 SMNVEV, per germline (reference sequence). CDR3 sequence reads: CASSSEAGYNEQFF. In DNA, the CDR3 is TGTGCCAGCAGTTCGGAGGCCGGATACAATGAGCAGTTCTTC.

V and J are TRBV27 and TRBJ2-7; weak D call: TRBD2 (6 bases). Trimming removed 6 bases at V and 1 base at J, with 13 bases between. CDR1 and CDR2 (germline): MNHEY, SMNVEV (reference sequence). The CDR3 length is 14 residues. CDR3 coding DNA: TGTGCCAGCAGCCGGGAGTTTGGATCCTACGAGCAGTACTTC. Encoded protein: CASSREFGSYEQYF.

The chain joins TRBV6-5 to TRBJ1-6, with a weak D call TRBD1 (6 bases). With 8 bases removed from V and 0 bases from J, the gap between germline ends came to 11 bases. This CDR3 is 15 amino acids long. Germline V gene sequence: CDR1 MNHEY, CDR2 SVGAGI. DNA for the CDR3: TGTGCCAGCCGGGACACCAACTCCTATAATTCACCCCTCCACTTT. This translates into CASRDTNSYNSPLHF.